This T cell receptor (beta chain) came from a study of blood T cell repertoires in COVID-19. Study background: From T cells, B-cell-depleted T cells, or PBMCs came the material, which was cDNA or gDNA.

In this sample, this clone turned up a few times. Using immunoSEQ multiplex PCR, the repertoire was profiled, and TCRdb retains in-frame clones only, with some absent. This table holds 150,000 to 200,000 clones, approximately 90% found once. CDR3 length: 17 residues. Germline V gene sequence: CDR1 KGHSH, CDR2 LQKENI. V was pared by 2 bases and J by 2 bases, with 10 bases of the junction left unmatched. The TCR comes from a man younger than 35 with acute or convalescent COVID-19. Sequenced material: peripheral blood. This sequence joins TRBV18 and TRBJ2-5; 8 bases agree with TRBD1. CDR3 loop: CASSPMTLRQGQETQYF. In nucleotides, the CDR3 is TGTGCCAGCTCACCAATGACCTTGAGACAGGGGCAAGAGACCCAGTACTTC.